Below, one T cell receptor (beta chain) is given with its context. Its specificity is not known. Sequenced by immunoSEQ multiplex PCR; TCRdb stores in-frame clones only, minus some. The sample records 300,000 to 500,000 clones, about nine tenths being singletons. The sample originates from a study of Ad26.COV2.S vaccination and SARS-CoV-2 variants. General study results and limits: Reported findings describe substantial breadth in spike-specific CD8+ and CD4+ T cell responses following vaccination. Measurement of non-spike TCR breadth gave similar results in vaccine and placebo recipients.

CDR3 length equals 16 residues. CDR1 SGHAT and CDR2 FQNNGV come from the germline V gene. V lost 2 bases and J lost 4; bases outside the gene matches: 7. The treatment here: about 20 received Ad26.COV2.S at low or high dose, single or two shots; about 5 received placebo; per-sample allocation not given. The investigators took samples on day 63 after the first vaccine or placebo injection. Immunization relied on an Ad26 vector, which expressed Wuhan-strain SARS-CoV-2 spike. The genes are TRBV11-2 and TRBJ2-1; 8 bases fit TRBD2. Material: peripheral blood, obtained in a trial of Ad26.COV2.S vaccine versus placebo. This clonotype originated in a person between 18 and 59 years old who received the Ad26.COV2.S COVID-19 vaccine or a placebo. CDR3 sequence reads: CASSLSGGGVYNEQFF. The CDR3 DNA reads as TGTGCCAGCAGCTTAAGCGGGGGAGGGGTTTACAATGAGCAGTTCTTC.